This T cell receptor (beta chain) came from a study of blood T cell repertoires in COVID-19. Across the whole study: T cells, B-cell-depleted T cells, or PBMCs provided the cDNA or gDNA that served as material.

Looked up from germline, CDR1 is SGHAT and CDR2 is FQNNGV. V was pared by 2 bases and J by 1 base, with 8 bases between. The length of the CDR3 is 15 residues. TCRdb's table, derived via immunoSEQ multiplex PCR, lists solely in-frame clones and lacks some. The profile shows about 200,000 clones, approximately 83% of them singletons. Participants were aged about 18 to 100 years from around 25 US areas. Participant-reported clinical history was the basis for cohort assignment. The TCR was taken from a woman aged 40 to 50 with acute COVID-19. The sequenced material came from PBMCs or T cells enriched from blood (not recorded which). This rearrangement joins TRBV11-2 to TRBJ2-2; D is perhaps TRBD1 (5 bases). The CDR3 DNA reads TGTGCCAGCAGCTTATTGGACATGAACACCGGGGAGCTGTTTTTT. This gives the protein CASSLLDMNTGELFF.